These 7 T cell receptor beta chains were all obtained from the same sample, sequenced in a study of shared T cell receptors in the human thymus (dated by TCRdb to about 2021). Receptor amplification or capture employed the immunoSEQ multiplex PCR assay. TCRdb took this table from immuneACCESS and kept in-frame rearrangements with V and J called. Such tables lack part of the clones; where checked against another copy, unresolved V genes explain under half of the gap, and the rest is unexplained. Across this sample there are roughly 550,000 clones, with around 78% seen only once. The top ten clonotypes cover 0.013% of the sample. A further study also used this sample, focusing on human thymus T cells.

Input material: thymocytes. Receptors originate from a boy less than two years old with a congenital heart defect. Donor details come from another sample of the same person, matched by shared clones.

V gene TRBV29-1 combines with J gene TRBJ2-7; 8 bases agree with TRBD2. This CDR3 has 17 amino acids. J gave up 4 bases and V 0 bases, and 14 bases lay outside the gene matches. Germline values: CDR1 SQVTM, CDR2 ANQGSEA. Written as DNA, the CDR3 is TGCAGCGTTGAAGATGGGGCCCCAGCGGGAGCGGGGTACGAGCAGTACTTC. This encodes CSVEDGAPAGAGYEQYF.

The V call is TRBV6-1, the J call TRBJ1-1; a possible D gene is TRBD1 (6 bases). The V and J ends lost 9 bases and 2 bases respectively, with 10 bases between them. Germline CDR1 reads MNHNS; CDR2 reads SASEGT. The CDR3 sequence is 12 residues long. CDR3 in DNA: TGTGCCAGTCAGGGGCCTAACACTGAAGCTTTCTTT. Its translation: CASQGPNTEAFF.

V is TRBV4-2 and J is TRBJ2-7; tentative D call: TRBD2 (5 bases). Looked up from germline, CDR1 is LGHNA and CDR2 is YNFKEQ. The V gene lost 1 base and the J gene lost 1 base, with 11 bases spanning the gap. The CDR3 length is 15 residues. The CDR3 region is CASSQVRDPSYEQYF. The DNA of the CDR3 is TGTGCCAGCAGCCAAGTGAGGGATCCATCCTACGAGCAGTACTTC.

The sample holds a few counts of this clone. J is TRBJ1-1 and V is TRBV6-5, with 8 bases aligning to TRBD1. There are 14 residues in the CDR3. CDR1 and CDR2 (germline): MNHEY, SVGAGI. With V trimmed by 6 bases and J by 7 bases, 10 bases remained unmatched. In DNA form, the CDR3 reads TGTGCCAGCAGGGCGACAGGGGCCCGCCTTGAAGCTTTCTTT. As protein: CASRATGARLEAFF.

The rearrangement links TRBV27 to TRBJ1-2; no clear D gene. V was shortened by 4 bases and J by 5 bases, with 17 bases between the two germline ends. The CDR3 contains 15 residues. Germline CDR1 reads MNHEY; CDR2 reads SMNVEV (reference sequence). As DNA, the CDR3 is TGTGCCAGCAGTTGGAGGTGTGAGGCGGGGTATGGCTACACCTTC. It encodes CASSWRCEAGYGYTF.

This rearrangement joins TRBV11-2 to TRBJ2-7; 7 bases align to TRBD2. Looked up from germline, CDR1 is SGHAT and CDR2 is FQNNGV. The CDR3 sequence is 16 residues long. V shed 1 base, J shed 5 bases, and the junction held 11 bases outside the gene matches. This CDR3 reads CASSLGGGSPLHEQYF. The CDR3 nucleotides read TGTGCCAGCAGCTTAGGAGGCGGGAGCCCCCTCCACGAGCAGTACTTC.

CDR3 sequence: CAGDRGQNGYTF. CDR3 coding DNA: TGTGCCGGGGACAGGGGGCAAAATGGCTACACCTTC. The chain links TRBV30 to TRBJ1-2, with TRBD1 matching over 12 bases. Per the germline V gene, CDR1 is GTSNPN and CDR2 is SVGIG (reference sequence). Trimming cost V 8 bases and J 6 bases; bases outside gene matches: 4. CDR3 length: 12 amino acids.